This T cell receptor (beta chain) appears in the sequencing data of a study of beta chain features in type 1 diabetes. This CDR3 has 14 amino acids. Germline assignment: CDR1 SNHLY and CDR2 FYNNEI. V trimming: 10 bases; J trimming: 8 bases; junction bases outside the gene matches: 9. A sort by CD45RO/CCR7/CD25/CD127/CD95/CD27 yielded CD4+ naive, central memory, regulatory and stem cell-like memory cells. Each of the sorted populations had a purity greater than 95%. Reverse transcribing all isolated RNA meant expressed TCRB transcripts were sequenced. Sequencing used immunoSEQ multiplex PCR; TCRdb keeps in-frame clones, though not all of them. The table shows hundreds of thousands of clones, with 17% occurring only once.

This clonotype was obtained from a woman aged 18-29 years in good health. The chain combines TRBV2 with TRBJ1-4, with 11 nucleotides matching TRBD1. Sequenced material: naive CD4+ T cells from blood. The DNA for the CDR3 is TGTGCCAACTCCCAGGACAGGGGGCGAGAAAAACTGTTTTTT. Its protein is CANSQDRGREKLFF.